The clone carrying this TCR beta chain occurred a few times. Its target is not known. This sample is drawn from a study of CD8 T cells in ankylosing spondylitis. Study results and limitations: Earlier reports found some motif variants in synovial fluid and blood in reactive arthritis. Matched synovial fluid from ankylosing spondylitis patients was reported to be enriched for disease-linked clones. Typical of ankylosing spondylitis blood, it appeared, was a TCR beta motif of eight highly homologous variants.

In making TCR beta libraries, quantitative 5'-RACE with molecular barcodes was used. TCRdb fed the 5' RACE reads into MiXCR, producing one record per CDR3 protein. Counted here are about 360,000 distinct CDR3 sequences, 20% to 25% occurring once; the ten biggest clones make up around 13%. The sequenced sample consisted of blood, either unsorted or a sorted T cell fraction (not recorded which). The receptor comes from a male donor with ankylosing spondylitis or in good health (not recorded which).

CDR3 in amino acids: CSARISGSYEQYF. CDR3 coding DNA: TGCAGTGCTAGAATTAGTGGGAGTTACGAGCAGTACTTC. This sequence joins TRBV20-1 and TRBJ2-7; TRBD2 is a possible D gene (5 bases). Per germline, CDR1 DFQATT and CDR2 SNEGSKA (reference sequence). Trimming removed 2 bases from V and 4 bases from J, with 12 bases in between. The CDR3 loop spans 13 amino acids.